The T cell receptor (beta chain) described here comes from a study of lymphopenia after photon versus proton radiotherapy. The assay was immunoSEQ multiplex PCR, and TCRdb's table has in-frame clones only and misses some. The table records some 30,000 clones, roughly 90% of them present only once. Overall study findings and caveats: Oligoclonal CD8+ Temra expansion after nadir drove photon patients' diversity drop. Under photons, naive T cells and diversity fell while effector/memory populations rose.

For this clone: Its antigen is unknown.

The clonotype originates from an older woman with cholangiocarcinoma. Some clones in this sample may be carry-over from other donors' samples. The sequencing here drew on peripheral blood, taken from a patient treated with proton-based radiotherapy.

The CDR3 region is CASSFLGSGTEAFF. CDR3 in DNA: TGTGCCAGCAGTTTTTTGGGGTCGGGCACTGAAGCTTTCTTT. The V and J genes are TRBV27 and TRBJ1-1; D uncertain. The CDR3 totals 14 residues. Trimming took off 3 bases at V and 4 bases at J, with 12 bases between the two ends. CDR1 is MNHEY and CDR2 is SMNVEV in the germline V gene (reference sequence).